Below are 8 T cell receptor beta chains sequenced from a single sample in a study of cytomegalovirus exposure and HLA in healthy donors. The PCR ran on 60 Vbeta and 13 Jbeta primers. Data came from immunoSEQ multiplex PCR; TCRdb stores just in-frame clones and leaves some out. The sample records 130,000 or so clones, around 9% being singletons. Input material: PBMCs. The receptors stem from a man aged 35 to 55 in good health and CMV-seronegative.

This chain links TRBV7-2 with TRBJ1-3; D unresolved. The germline gives CDR1 SGHTA, CDR2 FQGNSA. Deletions cut 1 base from V and 1 base from J, with 8 bases between. CDR3 length equals 15 residues. The CDR3 loop reads CASSLVRASGNTIYF. CDR3 DNA: TGTGCCAGCAGCTTAGTGCGGGCTTCTGGAAACACCATATATTTT.

This clone was observed a few times. This chain connects TRBV7-7 to TRBJ2-5; 10 positions match TRBD2. Germline assignment: CDR1 SSHAT and CDR2 FNYEAQ (reference sequence). The CDR3 runs 15 residues. V was pared by 1 base and J by 4 bases, with 3 bases of the junction left unmatched. The CDR3 sequence: CASSLGAGGRETQYF. The CDR3 nucleotides are TGTGCCAGCAGCTTAGGAGCGGGGGGGCGAGAGACCCAGTACTTC.

This clone was seen a handful of times. V usage is TRBV6-6 and J usage is TRBJ2-1, with 11 nucleotides matching TRBD2. This CDR3 comprises 16 residues. J gave up 8 bases and V 3 bases, and 9 bases lay outside the gene matches. Per the germline V gene, CDR1 is MNHNY and CDR2 is SVGAGI (reference sequence). The CDR3 spells CASSYGVTSGVYEQFF. CDR3 in DNA: TGTGCCAGCAGTTATGGGGTGACTAGCGGGGTGTATGAGCAGTTCTTC.

The genes are TRBV21-1 and TRBJ1-4. TRBV21-1 is a pseudogene locus. The CDR3 has 13 residues. The CDR3 DNA follows: TGTGCCAGCAGCAAGATGCGGTATGAAAAACTGTTTTTT. This sequence encodes CASSKMRYEKLFF.

This clone was counted between two and nine times. The V call is TRBV14, the J call TRBJ2-5; D gene unclear. Trimming left V 6 bases short and J 5 bases short, with 13 bases between. The germline gives CDR1 SGHDN, CDR2 FVKESK. The CDR3 extends over 13 amino acids. CDR3 residues: CASSTLYRETQYF. The CDR3 nucleotides read TGTGCCAGCAGTACCCTGTACCGGGAGACCCAGTACTTC.

CDR3 coding DNA: TGCGCCAGCAGCTTGGTAGCGGGGGGCGATGATACGCAGTATTTT. The encoded protein is CASSLVAGGDDTQYF. V gene TRBV5-1 combines with J gene TRBJ2-3; 10 positions agree with TRBD2. Germline V gives CDR1 SGHRS, CDR2 YFSETQ. Unmatched junction bases numbered 4, after V lost 0 bases and J lost 6 bases. CDR3 length: 15 residues. Full variable domain (remainder filled in from reference TRBV5-1 and TRBJ2-3): KAGVTQTPRYLIKTRGQQVTLSCSPISGHRSVSWYQQTPGQGLQFLFEYFSETQRNKGNFPGRFSGRQFSNSRSEMNVSTLELGDSALYLCASSLVAGGDDTQYFGPGTRLTVL.

In this sample, this clone turned up a few times. The rearrangement links TRBV28 to TRBJ2-7; the match to TRBD2 covers 14 bases. Germline values: CDR1 MDHEN, CDR2 SYDVKM. The CDR3 has 15 residues. The ends lost 4 bases at V and 7 bases at J; junction bases unmatched: 6. Here the CDR3 DNA reads TGTGCCAGCAGTTCCGAGGGACTAGCGGGGGAAGAGCAGTACTTC. This translates into CASSSEGLAGEEQYF.

This clone was counted only a few times. The rearrangement uses TRBV5-5 and TRBJ2-7; 7 bases agree with TRBD2. CDR3 length: 14 residues. V shed 2 bases, J shed 1 base, and the junction held 3 bases outside the gene matches. The germline V gene has CDR1 SGHKS and CDR2 YYEKEE (reference sequence). Here the CDR3 reads CASSFPGGSYEQYF. Here the CDR3 DNA reads TGTGCCAGCAGCTTCCCCGGGGGGTCCTACGAGCAGTACTTC.